Many counts were recorded for the clone carrying this TCR beta chain. These data belong to a study of T cells in Graves' hyperthyroidism and ophthalmopathy. RNA transcripts yielded amplified TCR beta CDR3 regions. HTBI primers drove first-round RT-PCR of the TCR CDR3. Using its own MiXCR run on the multiplex PCR reads, TCRdb lists one record per CDR3 protein. The sample lists 250,000 to 300,000 distinct CDR3 sequences, about 14% occurring once. Diagnostic assessment was based on clinical symptoms, serum thyroxine and TRAb, thyroid ultrasound and orbital computed tomography. Each 10 ml fresh peripheral blood draw supplied the PBMCs. The CDR3 loop spans 15 amino acids. The germline V gene has CDR1 SGHAT and CDR2 FQNNGV. The ends lost 3 bases at V and 5 bases at J; junction bases unmatched: 8.

V is TRBV11-2 and J is TRBJ2-3; 7 bases map to TRBD1. Sequences were obtained from blood. The sequence derives from a woman in her thirties with Graves' hyperthyroidism that later progressed to Graves' ophthalmopathy. The CDR3, as DNA: TGTGCCAGCAGCTTTTTTGACAGGGAACGAGATACGCAGTATTTT. Residues: CASSFFDRERDTQYF.